Listed below are T cell receptor beta chains from one sample, sequenced in a study of blood T cell repertoires in COVID-19. The table came from immunoSEQ multiplex PCR; TCRdb's copy has only in-frame clones and leaves some out. The table has about 370,000 clones, more than 70% seen once. The sequencing sample was made of peripheral blood. These receptors all stem from a woman aged 25 to 45 with COVID-19, enrolled during active disease. Each CDR3 is given with its conserved first and last residue. The D gene is left open where the match is weak. Clone size is shown for a subset of rows, as once, few, many or a class of expanded clone.

D: TRBD1
J: TRBJ2-1
size: -
V: TRBV5-1
DNA: TGCGCCAGCAGCTCGCAGGGGGCCTACAATGAGCAGTTCTTC
CDR3: CASSSQGAYNEQFF

D: TRBD2
J: TRBJ2-3
size: -
V: TRBV7-2
DNA: TGTGCCAGCAGCTTAGAGGCTAGCGGGAGTAGGGATACGCAGTATTTT
CDR3: CASSLEASGSRDTQYF

D: TRBD1
J: TRBJ1-2
size: -
V: TRBV29-1
DNA: TGCAGCGTTACGGACAGGGATAGGAATGGCTACACCTTC
CDR3: CSVTDRDRNGYTF

D: -
J: TRBJ2-7
size: -
V: TRBV4-1
DNA: TGCGCCAGCAGCCACGACAGCCTGGACAGCCTTCGAGAGCAGTACTTC
CDR3: CASSHDSLDSLREQYF

D: -
J: TRBJ2-1
size: -
V: TRBV28
DNA: TGTGCCAGCAGTTTAACCCCCATGGGGAGTCGTCACAATGAGCAGTTCTTC
CDR3: CASSLTPMGSRHNEQFF

D: TRBD2
J: TRBJ2-1
size: -
V: TRBV19
DNA: TGTGCCAGTATTTCTCGGACTAGCGCCAACAATGAGCAGTTCTTC
CDR3: CASISRTSANNEQFF

D: TRBD2
J: TRBJ2-3
size: -
V: TRBV7-2
DNA: TGTGCCAGCAGCTTTTCCCCGTTCGGGGCGGGAGGGCCCACAGATACGCAGTATTTT
CDR3: CASSFSPFGAGGPTDTQYF

D: -
J: TRBJ2-5
size: few
V: TRBV11-3
DNA: TGTGCCAGCAGCTTAGACCCTAGCCGGGAGACCCAGTACTTC
CDR3: CASSLDPSRETQYF

D: TRBD2
J: TRBJ2-2
size: -
V: TRBV30
DNA: TGTGCCTGGTCAGGACTAGCGGGTTCTAATACCGGGGAGCTGTTTTTT
CDR3: CAWSGLAGSNTGELFF

D: -
J: TRBJ2-1
size: -
V: TRBV4-3
DNA: TGCGCCAGCAGCCGTCGACTCCCTGGGGCTGAGCAGTTCTTC
CDR3: CASSRRLPGAEQFF